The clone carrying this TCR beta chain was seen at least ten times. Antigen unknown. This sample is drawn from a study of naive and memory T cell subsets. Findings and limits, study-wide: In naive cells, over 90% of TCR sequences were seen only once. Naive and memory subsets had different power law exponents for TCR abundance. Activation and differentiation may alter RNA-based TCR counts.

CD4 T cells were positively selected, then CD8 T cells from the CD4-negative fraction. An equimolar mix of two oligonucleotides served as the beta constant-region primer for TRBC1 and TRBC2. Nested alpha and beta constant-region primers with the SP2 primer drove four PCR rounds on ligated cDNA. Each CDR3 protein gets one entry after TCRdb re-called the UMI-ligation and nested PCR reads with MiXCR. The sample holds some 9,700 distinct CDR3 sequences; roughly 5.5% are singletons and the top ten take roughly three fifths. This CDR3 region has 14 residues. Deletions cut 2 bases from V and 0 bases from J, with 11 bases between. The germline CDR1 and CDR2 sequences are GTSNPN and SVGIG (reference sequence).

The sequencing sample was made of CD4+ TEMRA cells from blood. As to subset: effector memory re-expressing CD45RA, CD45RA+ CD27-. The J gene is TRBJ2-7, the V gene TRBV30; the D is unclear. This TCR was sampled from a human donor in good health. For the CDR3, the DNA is TGTGCCTGGAGTACGGAGACCGGCTCCTACGAGCAGTACTTC. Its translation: CAWSTETGSYEQYF.